The present T cell receptor beta chain was sequenced within a study of blood T cell repertoires in COVID-19. Original methodology: Amplification with reference gene primers provided the estimates of nucleated cell counts. Libraries were prepared by immunoSEQ multiplex PCR; TCRdb keeps only in-frame clonotypes and omits some of them. V and J calls and clone size are those listed in that table; D and trimming were worked out from the DNA. Among roughly 76,000 clones listed, roughly 89% were seen once. Trimming took 2 bases from V and 6 from J, leaving 8 bases between them. The CDR3 contains 13 residues. Germline CDR1 MGHDK, CDR2 SYGVNS.

The TCR sequence derives from a man between 25 and 39 years old with acute or convalescent COVID-19. Sample: peripheral blood. This chain joins TRBV25-1 and TRBJ1-3; a possible D gene is TRBD1 (6 bases). The chain's CDR3 is CASSEGGENTIYF. CDR3 DNA sequence: TGTGCCAGCAGTGAAGGGGGCGAAAACACCATATATTTT.